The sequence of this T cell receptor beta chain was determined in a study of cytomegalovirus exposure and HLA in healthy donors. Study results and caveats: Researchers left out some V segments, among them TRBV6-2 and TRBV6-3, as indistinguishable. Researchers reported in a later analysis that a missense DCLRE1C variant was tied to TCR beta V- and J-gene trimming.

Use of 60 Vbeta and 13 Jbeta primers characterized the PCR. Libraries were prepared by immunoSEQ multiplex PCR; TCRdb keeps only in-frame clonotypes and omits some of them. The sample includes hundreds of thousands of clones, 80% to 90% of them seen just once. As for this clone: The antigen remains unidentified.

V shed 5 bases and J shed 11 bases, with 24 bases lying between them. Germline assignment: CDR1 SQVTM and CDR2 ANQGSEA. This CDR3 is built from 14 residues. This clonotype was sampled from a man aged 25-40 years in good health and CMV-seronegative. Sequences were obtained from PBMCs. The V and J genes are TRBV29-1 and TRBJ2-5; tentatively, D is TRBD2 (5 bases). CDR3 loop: CSVSAEGRGREQYF. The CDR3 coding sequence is TGCAGCGTTTCCGCTGAGGGTAGAGGGCGAGAGCAGTACTTC.